These T cell receptor beta chains were read from a single sample in a study of graft-versus-host responses after intestinal transplantation. Assay: immunoSEQ multiplex PCR; the TCRdb copy retains only in-frame clones and omits some. The sample has 100,000 to 130,000 clones, around 90% seen once; the top ten hold about 0.75%. The antigens these receptors bind are not known. The sample consisted of unstimulated CD4+ T cells sorted from spleen or lymph node cells, taken before transplant. These receptors were taken from a human donor who was the organ donor for an intestinal transplant. Each CDR3 is given with its conserved first and last residue. The D gene is left open where the match is weak. Not all rows give a size; the values are once, few, many and, for expanded clones, a class.

V gene	D gene	J gene	clone size	CDR3 length	CDR3 DNA	CDR3 protein
TRBV6-6	TRBD1	TRBJ1-2	NA	13	TGTGCCAGCAGTTACTCAGACAGGGATGGCTACACCTTC	CASSYSDRDGYTF
TRBV5-7	NA	TRBJ1-1	NA	17	TGTGCCAGCAGCTTGGCTTTGCAGGGGACGCCGTACACTGAAGCTTTCTTT	CASSLALQGTPYTEAFF
TRBV5-4	TRBD2	TRBJ2-3	NA	16	TGTGCCAGCAGGGGGGGAGCGGGGGTCAGCACAGATACGCAGTATTTT	CASRGGAGVSTDTQYF
TRBV27	NA	TRBJ2-2	NA	14	TGTGCCAGCAGTTTATCGTTTGCTACCGGGGAGCTGTTTTTT	CASSLSFATGELFF
TRBV6-1	NA	TRBJ2-3	NA	14	TGTGCCAGCAGTTTACAGGGTAGCACAGATACGCAGTATTTT	CASSLQGSTDTQYF
TRBV14	TRBD1	TRBJ2-4	NA	20	TGTGCCAGCAGCCAAGAGAAGGGGGACAGGAACCGAATAGCCAAAAACATTCAGTACTTC	CASSQEKGDRNRIAKNIQYF
TRBV5-1	TRBD2	TRBJ2-7	NA	15	TGCGCCAGCAGCCCGGAACTAGCGGTTAACTACGAGCAGTACTTC	CASSPELAVNYEQYF
TRBV18	TRBD1	TRBJ2-3	NA	16	TGTGCCAGCTCACCAGCCCATCAGGGGGCAAGTGATACGCAGTATTTT	CASSPAHQGASDTQYF
TRBV18	TRBD1	TRBJ1-2	NA	16	TGTGCCAGCTCATCCTCGACAGGGGGCTGGAACTATGGCTACACCTTC	CASSSSTGGWNYGYTF
TRBV4-2	NA	TRBJ2-2	NA	17	TGTGCCAGCAGCCAAGATGGCGGGGCTTCGAACACCGGGGAGCTGTTTTTT	CASSQDGGASNTGELFF
TRBV7-2	NA	TRBJ2-3	NA	15	TGTGCCAGCAGCTTAAGTAGCGGATACACAGATACGCAGTATTTT	CASSLSSGYTDTQYF
TRBV2	NA	TRBJ1-1	NA	16	TGTGCCAGCAGTGAAACCAGGGAGGGGCAGAACACTGAAGCTTTCTTT	CASSETREGQNTEAFF
TRBV6-1	NA	TRBJ2-7	NA	14	TGTGCCAGCAGAGAGGGGGGCAGTTCCTACGAGCAGTACTTC	CASREGGSSYEQYF
TRBV5-1	TRBD1	TRBJ2-2	NA	15	TGCGCCAGCAGCTCCCGGGACAGGGGCACCGGGGAGCTGTTTTTT	CASSSRDRGTGELFF
TRBV7-2	NA	TRBJ2-5	once	15	TGTGCCAGCAGCTTAGCGTCTAGTAATGGCGAGACCCAGTACTTC	CASSLASSNGETQYF
TRBV11-2	NA	TRBJ1-1	NA	17	TGTGCCAGCAGCCCTCTCAGCCTGTTAAGGGGAGGCCCTGAAGCTTTCTTT	CASSPLSLLRGGPEAFF
TRBV6-1	TRBD2	TRBJ2-5	NA	13	TGTGCCAGCCAGCGGGGAATACAAGAGACCCAGTACTTC	CASQRGIQETQYF